This entry features one TCR beta chain sequence. This entry comes from a study of PD-1 blockade in classical Hodgkin lymphoma. Libraries were prepared by immunoSEQ multiplex PCR; TCRdb keeps only in-frame clonotypes and omits some of them. The sample includes about 21,000 clones, approximately 74% of them seen just once. Brentuximab vedotin exposure varied, and every patient relapsed after autologous stem cell transplantation. Trimming pared 2 bases from V and 8 bases from J, leaving 10 bases between. Germline values: CDR1 MNHEY, CDR2 SMNVEV (reference sequence). The CDR3 consists of 13 residues. This chain connects TRBV27 to TRBJ1-5, with D perhaps TRBD1 (5 bases). The receptor comes from a human donor with classical Hodgkin lymphoma. The source was peripheral blood mononuclear cells (PBMCs), collected at baseline. The CDR3 spells CASSLVRGEPQHF. CDR3 DNA sequence: TGTGCCAGCAGTTTAGTAAGGGGTGAGCCCCAGCATTTT.